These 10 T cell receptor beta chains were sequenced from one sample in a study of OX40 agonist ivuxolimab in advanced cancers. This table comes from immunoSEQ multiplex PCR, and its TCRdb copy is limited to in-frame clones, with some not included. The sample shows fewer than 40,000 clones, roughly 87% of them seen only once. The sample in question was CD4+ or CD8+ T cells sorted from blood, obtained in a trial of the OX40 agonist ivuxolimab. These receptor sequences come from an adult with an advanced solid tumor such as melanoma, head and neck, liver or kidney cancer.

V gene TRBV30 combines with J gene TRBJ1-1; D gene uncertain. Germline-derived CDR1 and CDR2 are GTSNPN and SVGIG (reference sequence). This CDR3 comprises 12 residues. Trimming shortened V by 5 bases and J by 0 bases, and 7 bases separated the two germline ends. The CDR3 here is CAWAGLNTEAFF. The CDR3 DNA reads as TGTGCCTGGGCGGGTCTGAACACTGAAGCTTTCTTT.

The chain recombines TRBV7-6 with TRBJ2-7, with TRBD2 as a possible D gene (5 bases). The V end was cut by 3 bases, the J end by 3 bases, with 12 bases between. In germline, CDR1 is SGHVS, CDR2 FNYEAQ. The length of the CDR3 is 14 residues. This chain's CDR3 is CASSFIPGSYEQYF. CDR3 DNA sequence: TGTGCCAGCAGCTTTATCCCGGGGAGCTACGAGCAGTACTTC.

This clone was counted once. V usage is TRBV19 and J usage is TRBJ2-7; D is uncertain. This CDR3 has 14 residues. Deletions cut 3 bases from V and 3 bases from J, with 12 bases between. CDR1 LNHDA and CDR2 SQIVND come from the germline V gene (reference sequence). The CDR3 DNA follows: TGTGCCAGTAGTATCGGGCTTTTCGGCTACGAGCAGTACTTC. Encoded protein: CASSIGLFGYEQYF.

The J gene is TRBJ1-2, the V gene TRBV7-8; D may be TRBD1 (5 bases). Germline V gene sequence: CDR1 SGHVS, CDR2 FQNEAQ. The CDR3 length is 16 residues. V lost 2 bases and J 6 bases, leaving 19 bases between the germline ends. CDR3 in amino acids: CASSLHRVRENDGYTF. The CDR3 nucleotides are TGTGCCAGCAGCTTACACCGAGTCAGGGAAAACGATGGCTACACCTTC.

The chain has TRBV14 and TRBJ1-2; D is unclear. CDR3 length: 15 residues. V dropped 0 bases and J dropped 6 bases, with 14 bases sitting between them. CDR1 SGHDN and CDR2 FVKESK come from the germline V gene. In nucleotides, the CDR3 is TGTGCCAGCAGCCAAGAGAAGATGAGGGAGAATGGCTACACCTTC. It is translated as CASSQEKMRENGYTF.

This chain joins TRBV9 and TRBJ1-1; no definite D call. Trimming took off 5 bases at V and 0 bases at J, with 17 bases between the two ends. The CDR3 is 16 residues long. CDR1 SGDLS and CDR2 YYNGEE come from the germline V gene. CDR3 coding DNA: TGTGCCAGCAGTCCCTCCTGGGCCCTCATGAACACTGAAGCTTTCTTT. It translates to CASSPSWALMNTEAFF.

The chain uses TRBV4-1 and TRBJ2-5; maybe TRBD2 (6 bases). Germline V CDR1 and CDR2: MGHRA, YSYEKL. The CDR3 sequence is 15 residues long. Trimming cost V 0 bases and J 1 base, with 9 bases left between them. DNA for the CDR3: TGCGCCAGCAGCCAAGACGGGACTGGCCAAGAGACCCAGTACTTC. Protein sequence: CASSQDGTGQETQYF.

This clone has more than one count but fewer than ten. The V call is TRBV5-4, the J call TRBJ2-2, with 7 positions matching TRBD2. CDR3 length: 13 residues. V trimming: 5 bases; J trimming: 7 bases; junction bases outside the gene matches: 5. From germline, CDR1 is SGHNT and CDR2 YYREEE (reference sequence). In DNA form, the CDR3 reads TGTGCCAGCAGGGACGGGGGGAGCGGGGAGCTGTTTTTT. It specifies CASRDGGSGELFF.

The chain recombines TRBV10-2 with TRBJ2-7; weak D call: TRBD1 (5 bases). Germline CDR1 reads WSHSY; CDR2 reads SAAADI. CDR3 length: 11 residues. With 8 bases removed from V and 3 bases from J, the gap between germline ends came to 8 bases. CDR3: CASADSYEQYF. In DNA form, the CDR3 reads TGCGCCAGCGCAGACAGCTACGAGCAGTACTTC.

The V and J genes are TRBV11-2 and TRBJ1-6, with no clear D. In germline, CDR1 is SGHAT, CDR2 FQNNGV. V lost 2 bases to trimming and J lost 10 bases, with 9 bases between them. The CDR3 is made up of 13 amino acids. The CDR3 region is CASSLMASSPLHF. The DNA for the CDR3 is TGTGCCAGCAGCTTAATGGCGTCCTCACCCCTCCACTTT.